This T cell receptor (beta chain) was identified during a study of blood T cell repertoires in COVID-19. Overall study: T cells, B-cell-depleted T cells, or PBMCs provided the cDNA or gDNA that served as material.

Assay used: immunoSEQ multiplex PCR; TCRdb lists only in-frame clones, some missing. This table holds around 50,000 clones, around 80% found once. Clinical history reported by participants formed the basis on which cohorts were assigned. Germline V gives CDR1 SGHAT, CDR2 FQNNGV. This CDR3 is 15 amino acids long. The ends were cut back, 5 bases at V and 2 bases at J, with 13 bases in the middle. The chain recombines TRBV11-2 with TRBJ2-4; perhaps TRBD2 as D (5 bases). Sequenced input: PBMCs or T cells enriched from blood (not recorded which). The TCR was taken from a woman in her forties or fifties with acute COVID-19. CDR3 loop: CASSSQAGTKNIQYF. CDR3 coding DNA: TGTGCCAGCAGCAGCCAGGCCGGGACCAAAAACATTCAGTACTTC.